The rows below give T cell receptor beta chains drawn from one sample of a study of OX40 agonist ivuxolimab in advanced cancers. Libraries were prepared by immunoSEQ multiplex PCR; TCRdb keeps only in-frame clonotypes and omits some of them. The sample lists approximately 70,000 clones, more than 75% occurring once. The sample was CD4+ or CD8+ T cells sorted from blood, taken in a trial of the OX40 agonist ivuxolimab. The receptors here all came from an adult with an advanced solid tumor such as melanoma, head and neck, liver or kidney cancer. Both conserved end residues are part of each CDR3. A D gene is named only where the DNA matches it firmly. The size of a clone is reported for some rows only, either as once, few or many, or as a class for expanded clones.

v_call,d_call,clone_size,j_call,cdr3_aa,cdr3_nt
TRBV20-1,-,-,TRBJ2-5,CSATRSETQYF,TGCAGTGCGACCAGGAGCGAGACCCAGTACTTC
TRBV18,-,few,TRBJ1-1,CASSPYEGTGTSEAFF,TGTGCCAGCTCACCATACGAGGGGACGGGTACTAGTGAAGCTTTCTTT
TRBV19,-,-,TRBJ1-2,CASSFSGRLYGYTF,TGTGCCAGTAGTTTCTCCGGGAGACTATATGGCTACACCTTC
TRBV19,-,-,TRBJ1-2,CASNGREYGYTF,TGTGCCAGTAACGGACGGGAATATGGCTACACCTTC
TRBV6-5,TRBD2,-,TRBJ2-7,CASSYSTGLAGFEQYF,TGTGCCAGCAGTTACTCGACTGGTCTAGCGGGTTTCGAGCAGTACTTC
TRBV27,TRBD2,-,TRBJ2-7,CASSLGGSLYEQYF,TGTGCCAGCAGTTTGGGCGGGAGCCTCTACGAGCAGTACTTC
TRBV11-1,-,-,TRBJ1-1,CASRNLQGAAFF,TGTGCCAGCAGAAATCTACAGGGAGCAGCTTTCTTT
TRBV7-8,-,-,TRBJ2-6,CASSPGRGSGANVLTF,TGTGCCAGCAGCCCCGGGCGGGGCTCTGGGGCCAACGTCCTGACTTTC
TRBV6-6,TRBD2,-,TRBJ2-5,CASTERGVAETQYF,TGTGCCAGCACTGAGCGGGGGGTTGCAGAGACCCAGTACTTC
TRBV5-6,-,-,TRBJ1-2,CASSFSAVNYGYTF,TGTGCCAGCAGCTTTTCCGCAGTCAACTATGGCTACACCTTC
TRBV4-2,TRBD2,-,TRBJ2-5,CASSQEGTSGSSETQYF,TGTGCCAGCAGCCAAGAGGGGACTAGCGGGAGCAGTGAGACCCAGTACTTC
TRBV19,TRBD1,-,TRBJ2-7,CASSPLHRGTYEQYF,TGTGCCAGTAGTCCCCTCCACAGGGGGACCTACGAGCAGTACTTC
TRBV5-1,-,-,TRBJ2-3,CAAKQRPSTDTQYF,TGCGCCGCGAAGCAGCGGCCCAGCACAGATACGCAGTATTTT
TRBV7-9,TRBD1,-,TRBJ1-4,CASTEDAGQGEKLFF,TGTGCCAGCACCGAAGACGCAGGACAGGGTGAAAAACTGTTTTTT
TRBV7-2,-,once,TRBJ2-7,CASSLGASGSEQYF,TGTGCCAGCAGCTTAGGAGCCTCGGGCTCCGAGCAGTACTTC
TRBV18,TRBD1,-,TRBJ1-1,CASSERQGGNTEAFF,TGTGCCAGCTCGGAAAGACAGGGTGGGAACACTGAAGCTTTCTTT
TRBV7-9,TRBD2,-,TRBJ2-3,CASSLTSGSTDTQYF,TGTGCCAGCAGCCTGACTAGCGGTAGCACAGATACGCAGTATTTT
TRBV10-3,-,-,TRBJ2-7,CAISEEIGGDYEQYF,TGTGCCATCAGTGAAGAAATCGGCGGCGACTACGAGCAGTACTTC
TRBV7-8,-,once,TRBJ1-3,CASSLVAAGNTIYF,TGTGCCAGCAGCTTAGTGGCAGCCGGAAACACCATATATTTT
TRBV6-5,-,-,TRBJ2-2,CASSYSQQAWGGELFF,TGTGCCAGCAGTTATTCCCAACAGGCCTGGGGCGGGGAGCTGTTTTTT
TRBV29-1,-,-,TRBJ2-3,CSVERQGGDTQYF,TGCAGCGTTGAACGGCAGGGTGGAGATACGCAGTATTTT
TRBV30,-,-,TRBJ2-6,CAWSVKAGANVLTF,TGTGCCTGGAGTGTGAAAGCCGGGGCCAACGTCCTGACTTTC
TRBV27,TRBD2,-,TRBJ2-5,CASSPLSLAGYQETQYF,TGTGCCAGCAGTCCCCTCTCACTAGCGGGGTACCAAGAGACCCAGTACTTC
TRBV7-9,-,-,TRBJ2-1,CASSPLRGGGNEQFF,TGTGCCAGCAGCCCACTGAGGGGAGGGGGCAATGAGCAGTTCTTC